These 12 T cell receptor beta chains were sequenced from one sample in a study of T cell changes during pregnancy in multiple sclerosis (dated by TCRdb to about 2019). Libraries were made using the immunoSEQ multiplex PCR assay. As stored in TCRdb, this immuneACCESS dataset retains in-frame rearrangements with V and J assigned. A fraction of the clones does not appear; measured against another copy, unresolved V genes explain less than half of the discrepancy, and the remainder lacks a known reason. For this sample there are approximately 100,000 clones; around 94% appear just once. The top ten constitute 1% to 1.5% of the sample. The source material was peripheral blood, sampled in the second trimester of pregnancy. The receptor source for this set is a female donor with multiple sclerosis, enrolled in a pregnancy study.

This clone was seen just once. The rearrangement uses TRBV25-1 and TRBJ1-1, with D possibly being TRBD1 (6 bases). V lost 3 bases and J 2 bases, leaving 13 bases between the germline ends. This CDR3 region has 15 residues. From germline, CDR1 is MGHDK and CDR2 SYGVNS. The CDR3 nucleotides read TGTGCCAGCAGTGAGTTGACAGGCGGTAACACTGAAGCTTTCTTT. It is translated as CASSELTGGNTEAFF.

This rearrangement joins TRBV2 to TRBJ1-2; D ambiguous. The CDR3 consists of 12 residues. CDR1 is SNHLY and CDR2 is FYNNEI in the germline V gene. V was shortened by 4 bases and J by 4 bases, with 7 bases between the two germline ends. CDR3 sequence (DNA): TGTGCCAGCAGTGCTATAGTCTATGGCTACACCTTC. Encoded protein: CASSAIVYGYTF.

This clone has just one count. The rearrangement links TRBV9 to TRBJ2-2, with TRBD2 matching over 8 bases. Germline loops: CDR1 SGDLS, CDR2 YYNGEE. V shed 3 bases, J shed 1 base, and the junction held 11 bases outside the gene matches. The CDR3 has 18 residues. The CDR3 is CASSAPDGSGENTGELFF. The CDR3 coding sequence is TGTGCCAGCAGCGCGCCGGACGGTAGCGGGGAGAACACCGGGGAGCTGTTTTTT.

The J gene is TRBJ2-3, the V gene TRBV5-1; 8 bases align to TRBD2. CDR1 and CDR2 from the germline V gene are SGHRS and YFSETQ. Trimming removed 4 bases from V and 3 bases from J; junction bases left unmatched: 7. The CDR3 length is 15 residues. The CDR3 here is CASSPGLADTDTQYF. The CDR3, as DNA: TGCGCCAGCAGCCCCGGACTAGCAGATACAGATACGCAGTATTTT. Variable domain in full (rest from reference TRBV5-1 and TRBJ2-3): KAGVTQTPRYLIKTRGQQVTLSCSPISGHRSVSWYQQTPGQGLQFLFEYFSETQRNKGNFPGRFSGRQFSNSRSEMNVSTLELGDSALYLCASSPGLADTDTQYFGPGTRLTVL.

This clone is a singleton in its sample. The chain uses TRBV19 and TRBJ2-5; 9 nucleotides align to TRBD1. Germline loops: CDR1 LNHDA, CDR2 SQIVND (reference sequence). The length of the CDR3 is 14 residues. Trimming took 3 bases from V and 5 from J; bases not matched to a gene: 4. Here the CDR3 DNA reads TGTGCCAGTAGTATGGGACAGGGAGGGGAGACCCAGTACTTC. Amino acids: CASSMGQGGETQYF.

The V and J genes are TRBV5-1 and TRBJ1-1; D unresolved. The CDR3 sequence is 14 residues long. Trimming removed 1 base at V and 0 bases at J, with 7 bases between. From germline, CDR1 is SGHRS and CDR2 YFSETQ. Written as DNA, the CDR3 is TGCGCCAGCAGCTTGAACGGTTTGAACACTGAAGCTTTCTTT. Protein: CASSLNGLNTEAFF.

V and J are TRBV19 and TRBJ1-1; D not certain. The CDR3 contains 13 residues. The germline CDR1 and CDR2 sequences are LNHDA and SQIVND (reference sequence). V gave up 2 bases and J gave up 2 bases, with 6 bases separating them. CDR3 protein: CASSIKPNTEAFF. The CDR3 region has the DNA TGTGCCAGTAGTATAAAGCCCAACACTGAAGCTTTCTTT.

This clone was counted only a few times. This sequence joins TRBV1 and TRBJ1-2; the table names TRBD1, a call not compared with the DNA. TRBV1 is a documented pseudogene. The CDR3 contains 13 residues. Here the CDR3 DNA reads TGCACCAGCAGCCAAGACCCAGGCCGTGGCTACACCTTC. Its protein product is CTSSQDPGRGYTF.

The chain combines TRBV6-1 with TRBJ1-1; 7 positions agree with TRBD1. Germline CDR1 reads MNHNS; CDR2 reads SASEGT. The J segment lost 2 bases and the V segment lost 2 bases, leaving 5 bases of the junction unmatched. The CDR3 consists of 15 residues. The CDR3 nucleotides are TGTGCCAGCAGTGAATATAGGACAGGTAACACTGAAGCTTTCTTT. Translating it yields CASSEYRTGNTEAFF.

J is TRBJ2-1 and V is TRBV6-1; a possible D gene is TRBD1 (6 bases). Germline loops: CDR1 MNHNS, CDR2 SASEGT. Trimming took 3 bases from V and 4 from J, leaving 16 bases between them. CDR3 size: 16 residues. The CDR3 bases are TGTGCCAGCAGTGATATCACAGGGACCCCGTACAATGAGCAGTTCTTC. This encodes CASSDITGTPYNEQFF.

The chain has TRBV10-3 and TRBJ2-1; 12 nucleotides align to TRBD2. In germline, CDR1 is ENHRY, CDR2 SYGVKD. Trimming at V came to 3 bases and at J to 4 bases, leaving 7 bases not matched to a gene. CDR3 length: 17 amino acids. The CDR3 protein is CAISEGASGRAYNEQFF. DNA for the CDR3: TGTGCCATCAGTGAAGGGGCTAGCGGGAGGGCTTACAATGAGCAGTTCTTC.

The genes are TRBV5-4 and TRBJ2-7; 11 bases are shared with TRBD2. Losses at the gene ends were 0 bases for V and 10 bases for J; bases not matched to a gene: 15. This CDR3 is built from 17 residues. In germline, CDR1 is SGHNT, CDR2 YYREEE (reference sequence). The CDR3 sequence: CASSLGTSGGPDSRQYF. CDR3 in DNA: TGTGCCAGCAGCTTGGGTACTAGCGGGGGCCCTGATTCGAGACAGTACTTC.